This T cell receptor beta chain was identified during a study of T cell repertoires in cytomegalovirus infection. For the study at large: A matching HLA type, together with CMV infection, was signaled by public TCR beta signatures.

TCRdb fed the reads into MiXCR, producing one record per CDR3 protein. The sample lists over 250,000 distinct CDR3 sequences, more than 20% seen once, with approximately 15% in the top ten. There are 16 residues in the CDR3. The trim removed 3 bases at V and 1 base at J, leaving 7 bases unmatched. Per germline, CDR1 MNHEY and CDR2 SMNVEV (reference sequence). This clonotype appeared a few times. Its target is not known. Findings of the study overall: HLA-C-restricted CMV-specific TCR beta clonotypes prevailed in the ex vivo response.

This sequence originates from a human donor in good health (CMV status not recorded). Some clones in this sample may be carry-over from other donors' samples. The V call is TRBV27, the J call TRBJ2-7; 9 bases are shared with TRBD1. The specimen sequenced was PBMCs. CDR3 in DNA: TGTGCCAGCAGTTTGGACCGGGACAGGGTTTCCTACGAGCAGTACTTC. Protein: CASSLDRDRVSYEQYF.